The 29 T cell receptor beta chains given below trace back to one sample, sequenced in a study of shared clonotypes between healthy human individuals. Assay used: immunoSEQ multiplex PCR; TCRdb lists only in-frame clones, some missing. Counted here are about 340,000 clones, 73% occurring once; the ten biggest clones make up over 9.5%. The sequenced sample was memory CD4+ T cells sorted from blood. Subset defined: CD45RA-negative fraction. The receptors were gathered from a man younger than 45 in good health.

The CDR3 sequence: CASSETGANTEAFF. The CDR3 nucleotides read TGTGCCAGCAGTGAAACAGGGGCGAACACTGAAGCTTTCTTT. V usage is TRBV2 and J usage is TRBJ1-1; 7 nucleotides align to TRBD1. J lost 1 base, V lost 2 bases, and 1 base had no gene match. Germline loops: CDR1 SNHLY, CDR2 FYNNEI. The CDR3 totals 14 residues.

The CDR3 sequence: CASSDFGRSYGYTF. Written as DNA, the CDR3 is TGTGCCAGCAGTGATTTCGGCCGCTCCTATGGCTACACCTTC. The J gene is TRBJ1-2, the V gene TRBV2; D is unresolved. The germline V gene has CDR1 SNHLY and CDR2 FYNNEI. The germline V and J ends were trimmed by 3 bases and 4 bases, with 12 bases remaining between them. The CDR3 totals 14 residues. The full variable domain, with the rest looked up from reference TRBV2 and TRBJ1-2, is EPEVTQTPSHQVTQMGQEVILRCVPISNHLYFYWYRQILGQKVEFLVSFYNNEISEKSEIFDDQFSVERPDGSNFTLKIRSTKLEDSAMYFCASSDFGRSYGYTFGSGTRLTVV.

This clone turned up a few times. The CDR3 coding sequence is TGTGCCAGCTCCGGGACAGGGATGAATCAGCCCCAGCATTTT. Protein sequence: CASSGTGMNQPQHF. The chain employs TRBV18 and TRBJ1-5, with 9 nucleotides matching TRBD1. With 6 bases clipped from V and 4 bases from J, the junction kept 4 bases outside the gene matches. There are 14 residues in the CDR3. Germline loops: CDR1 KGHSH, CDR2 LQKENI.

The chain has TRBV2 and TRBJ2-5; 14 nucleotides match TRBD2. V was pared by 9 bases and J by 4 bases, with 7 bases of the junction left unmatched. The CDR3 runs 15 residues. Per the germline V gene, CDR1 is SNHLY and CDR2 is FYNNEI. The DNA for the CDR3 is TGTGCCAGTAGACTAGCGGGAGGGGCAGGAGAGACCCAGTACTTC. Its protein is CASRLAGGAGETQYF.

The chain uses TRBV7-9 and TRBJ1-6; tentative D call: TRBD1 (6 bases). This CDR3 region has 16 residues. CDR1 and CDR2 (germline): SEHNR, FQNEAQ (reference sequence). Trimming took 5 bases from V and 0 from J, leaving 11 bases between them. The CDR3 region is CASSRQAPSYNSPLHF. CDR3 sequence (DNA): TGTGCCAGCAGCAGACAGGCACCCTCCTATAATTCACCCCTCCACTTT.

The chain combines TRBV5-6 with TRBJ2-7, with 7 bases fitting TRBD1. V shed 1 base and J 2 bases; nucleotides not matched to a gene: 18. This CDR3 spans 19 amino acids. The germline V gene encodes CDR1 SGHDT and CDR2 YYEEEE. This chain's CDR3 is CASSLSPVLPGQPTYEQYF. In nucleotides, the CDR3 is TGTGCCAGCAGCTTGTCCCCTGTCTTACCGGGACAGCCAACCTACGAGCAGTACTTC.

This chain connects TRBV5-1 to TRBJ2-7; tentatively, D is TRBD1 (5 bases). The germline CDR1 and CDR2 sequences are SGHRS and YFSETQ. There are 14 residues in the CDR3. The V and J ends lost 2 bases and 3 bases respectively, with 12 bases between them. CDR3 amino acids: CASSFAGASYEQYF. The CDR3 DNA sequence: TGCGCCAGCAGCTTTGCTGGGGCAAGCTACGAGCAGTACTTC. Based on the CDR3 plus reference TRBV5-1 and TRBJ2-7, the full variable domain is KAGVTQTPRYLIKTRGQQVTLSCSPISGHRSVSWYQQTPGQGLQFLFEYFSETQRNKGNFPGRFSGRQFSNSRSEMNVSTLELGDSALYLCASSFAGASYEQYFGPGTRLTVT.

This clone is medium-sized by share. J is TRBJ2-3 and V is TRBV2; weak D call: TRBD1 (5 bases). Deletions cut 4 bases from V and 2 bases from J, with 10 bases between. In germline, CDR1 is SNHLY, CDR2 FYNNEI. This CDR3 comprises 14 residues. CDR3 sequence (DNA): TGTGCCAGCAGTGGACAGCTAGACACAGATACGCAGTATTTT. This sequence encodes CASSGQLDTDTQYF.

The V gene is TRBV28, the J gene TRBJ1-1; the match to TRBD1 covers 8 bases. V lost 7 bases, J lost 10 bases, and 14 bases stayed unmatched. Germline V gene data show CDR1 as MDHEN and CDR2 as SYDVKM. This CDR3 has 14 residues. CDR3 amino acids: CASTDPARDRGAFF. The CDR3 bases are TGTGCCAGCACCGATCCGGCGAGAGACAGGGGAGCTTTCTTT.

This clone was found a few times. The V gene is TRBV7-8, the J gene TRBJ1-3; TRBD1 might be the D (6 bases). CDR3 length: 14 residues. CDR1 is SGHVS and CDR2 is FQNEAQ in the germline V gene. The V end was cut by 3 bases, the J end by 4 bases, with 10 bases between. CDR3 protein: CASSLVDRGNTIYF. For the CDR3, the DNA is TGTGCCAGCAGCTTGGTCGACAGGGGAAACACCATATATTTT.

This clone has a handful of counts. The J gene is TRBJ2-3, the V gene TRBV5-5; no definite D call. The V gene's germline CDR1 is SGHKS and CDR2 YYEKEE (reference sequence). This CDR3 region has 13 residues. Deletions cut 2 bases from V and 4 bases from J, with 8 bases between. CDR3: CASSFPPADTQYF. As DNA, the CDR3 is TGTGCCAGCAGCTTCCCTCCAGCAGATACGCAGTATTTT.

The gene calls are TRBV19 and TRBJ1-1; maybe TRBD1 (6 bases). The length of the CDR3 is 14 residues. Germline lookup yields CDR1 LNHDA and CDR2 SQIVND (reference sequence). V lost 6 bases and J lost 0, with 11 bases in between. CDR3 sequence: CASSTTGLNTEAFF. In DNA, the CDR3 is TGTGCCAGTAGCACGACAGGATTGAACACTGAAGCTTTCTTT.

This clone appeared a few times. CDR3 sequence reads: CASSRYDRGPAKNIQYF. The CDR3 region has the DNA TGTGCCAGCTCACGCTATGACAGGGGGCCAGCCAAAAACATTCAGTACTTC. This chain links TRBV18 with TRBJ2-4, with 10 bases fitting TRBD1. The CDR3 is made up of 17 amino acids. After removal of 4 bases from V and 0 bases from J, the junction contained 6 bases not matched to a gene. In germline, CDR1 is KGHSH, CDR2 LQKENI.

With respect to this clone: Different DNA sequences within this sample yield the same CDR3. The chain joins TRBV20-1 to TRBJ2-7; D is unresolved. V lost 1 base to trimming and J lost 3 bases, with 4 bases between them. The CDR3 is 11 amino acids. Germline loops: CDR1 DFQATT, CDR2 SNEGSKA (reference sequence). CDR3 protein: CSARALYEQYF. In DNA form, the CDR3 reads TGCAGTGCTAGAGCCCTCTACGAGCAGTACTTC.

The chain combines TRBV6-1 with TRBJ1-1; possibly TRBD1 for D (5 bases). V was clipped by 4 bases and J by 2 bases, with 17 bases between them. The CDR3 contains 16 residues. Germline CDR1 reads MNHNS; CDR2 reads SASEGT. CDR3 sequence reads: CASSGGDSAFNTEAFF. CDR3 DNA: TGTGCCAGCAGTGGCGGGGACTCAGCATTTAACACTGAAGCTTTCTTT.

CDR3: CASSGGLAADTQYF. The DNA for the CDR3 is TGTGCCAGCAGCGGGGGACTAGCCGCAGATACGCAGTATTTT. The genes are TRBV9 and TRBJ2-3; 9 bases fit TRBD2. Germline CDR1 reads SGDLS; CDR2 reads YYNGEE. This CDR3 has 14 residues. Trimming cost V 3 bases and J 4 bases; bases outside gene matches: 3. Drawing the rest from reference TRBV9 and TRBJ2-3, the complete variable domain is DSGVTQTPKHLITATGQRVTLRCSPRSGDLSVYWYQQSLDQGLQFLIQYYNGEERAKGNILERFSAQQFPDLHSELNLSSLELGDSALYFCASSGGLAADTQYFGPGTRLTVL.

This clone occurred a few times. The chain uses TRBV5-1 and TRBJ2-3; 8 bases are a match to TRBD2. V was pared by 5 bases and J by 4 bases, with 6 bases of the junction left unmatched. Per germline, CDR1 SGHRS and CDR2 YFSETQ. This CDR3 contains 14 residues. CDR3 loop: CASRRGAEADTQYF. The CDR3 DNA follows: TGCGCCAGCAGGCGGGGGGCCGAGGCAGATACGCAGTATTTT.

V is TRBV28 and J is TRBJ2-2; TRBD2 might be the D (6 bases). Germline CDR1 and CDR2: MDHEN and SYDVKM. This CDR3 is 16 amino acids long. Trimming pared 2 bases from V and 0 bases from J, leaving 10 bases between. CDR3 in DNA: TGTGCCAGCAGTTTACACGCGGGAACGAACACCGGGGAGCTGTTTTTT. Its translation is CASSLHAGTNTGELFF.

This clone was recorded once. With a far larger clone one base away, a read error is the likely cause. The sample holds other DNA sequences that translate to the same CDR3. The chain links TRBV10-2 to TRBJ1-4; D not certain. The CDR3 totals 13 residues. CDR1 and CDR2 from the germline V gene are WSHSY and SAAADI. The CDR3 sequence: CASSESVGEKLFF. CDR3 nucleotide sequence: TGTGCCAGCAGTGAGTCGGTCGGGGAAAAACTGTTTTTT.

V is TRBV6-6 and J is TRBJ1-2; the D gene is possibly TRBD1 (6 bases). Germline CDR1 is MNHNY and CDR2 is SVGAGI (reference sequence). The V and J ends lost 8 bases and 6 bases respectively, with 19 bases between them. The CDR3 has 14 residues. The CDR3 bases are TGTGCCAGCGCCCAAACGGGGGGCTTCGATGGCTACACCTTC. Its translation is CASAQTGGFDGYTF.

The J gene is TRBJ2-3, the V gene TRBV18; D is undetermined. The length of the CDR3 is 12 residues. Germline CDR1 reads KGHSH; CDR2 reads LQKENI. Trimming pared 5 bases from V and 6 bases from J, leaving 9 bases between. CDR3 nucleotides: TGTGCCAGCTCAGCATTTGCTGATACGCAGTATTTT. Protein sequence: CASSAFADTQYF.

The chain carries TRBV5-1 and TRBJ2-2, with D perhaps TRBD1 or TRBD2 (5 bases each). The germline CDR1 and CDR2 sequences are SGHRS and YFSETQ. The CDR3 sequence is 16 residues long. V shed 0 bases and J shed 4 bases, with 13 bases lying between them. Here the CDR3 reads CASSLGGAIGTGELFF. DNA of the CDR3: TGCGCCAGCAGCTTGGGAGGGGCGATAGGCACCGGGGAGCTGTTTTTT.

This clone was detected a few times. The chain couples TRBV7-9 to TRBJ1-2; D might be TRBD1 (5 bases). V lost 1 base and J lost 2, with 11 bases in between. The CDR3 totals 15 residues. Germline CDR1 reads SEHNR; CDR2 reads FQNEAQ (reference sequence). CDR3 residues: CASSLGTGLNYGYTF. The CDR3 DNA reads as TGTGCCAGCAGCTTAGGAACAGGATTGAACTATGGCTACACCTTC.

The V call is TRBV9, the J call TRBJ1-3; D is possibly TRBD1 (5 bases). The CDR3 consists of 16 residues. CDR1 and CDR2 from the germline V gene are SGDLS and YYNGEE. With 0 bases removed from V and 4 bases from J, the gap between germline ends came to 14 bases. The CDR3 is CASSVEGVLMGNTIYF. The CDR3 nucleotides are TGTGCCAGCAGCGTAGAAGGGGTATTAATGGGAAACACCATATATTTT. Using reference TRBV9 and TRBJ1-3 for the parts outside the CDR3, the full variable domain is DSGVTQTPKHLITATGQRVTLRCSPRSGDLSVYWYQQSLDQGLQFLIQYYNGEERAKGNILERFSAQQFPDLHSELNLSSLELGDSALYFCASSVEGVLMGNTIYFGEGSWLTVV.

The chain couples TRBV12-5 to TRBJ1-1; D is unresolved. Germline assignment: CDR1 LGHNT and CDR2 FRNRAP. Trimming took 2 bases from V and 5 from J, leaving 6 bases between them. CDR3 length: 12 amino acids. CDR3 protein: CASGLYGTEAFF. As DNA, the CDR3 is TGTGCTAGTGGTTTGTACGGGACTGAAGCTTTCTTT.

V usage is TRBV5-1 and J usage is TRBJ2-7; 11 bases line up with TRBD2. The germline gives CDR1 SGHRS, CDR2 YFSETQ. The junction had 9 bases not matched to a gene; V was cut back by 3 bases and J by 7 bases. The CDR3 sequence is 15 residues long. CDR3 amino acids: CASSYLLSSGREQYF. The CDR3 coding sequence is TGCGCCAGCAGCTATTTATTATCTAGCGGGAGGGAGCAGTACTTC.

The rearrangement joins TRBV11-3 to TRBJ2-5, with 7 nucleotides matching TRBD1. Germline CDR1 is SGHNT and CDR2 is YENEEA. Losses at the gene ends were 5 bases for V and 5 bases for J; bases not matched to a gene: 5. This CDR3 has 13 residues. CDR3 amino acids: CASSPRGFETQYF. CDR3 DNA: TGTGCCAGCAGCCCCAGGGGGTTTGAGACCCAGTACTTC.

V is TRBV7-9 and J is TRBJ1-4, with D possibly TRBD1 on 5 matching bases. The CDR3 covers 17 residues. In germline, CDR1 is SEHNR, CDR2 FQNEAQ (reference sequence). V was cut by 1 base and J by 0 bases, with 12 bases left in between. This chain's CDR3 is CASSLGDHGTTNEKLFF. CDR3 sequence (DNA): TGTGCCAGCAGCTTAGGGGACCACGGCACAACTAATGAAAAACTGTTTTTT.

The CDR3 DNA reads as TGTGCCAGCACTTCGACTAGCTTCATAGCTGGGGAGCAGTACTTC. Protein sequence: CASTSTSFIAGEQYF. The rearrangement joins TRBV5-6 to TRBJ2-7, with 7 bases matching TRBD2. The V gene's germline CDR1 is SGHDT and CDR2 YYEEEE. Trimming cost V 6 bases and J 7 bases; bases outside gene matches: 16. CDR3 length: 15 amino acids. The full variable domain, with the rest looked up from reference TRBV5-6 and TRBJ2-7, is DAGVTQSPTHLIKTRGQQVTLRCSPKSGHDTVSWYQQALGQGPQFIFQYYEEEERQRGNFPDRFSGHQFPNYSSELNVNALLLGDSALYLCASTSTSFIAGEQYFGPGTRLTVT.